These 32 T cell receptor beta chains came from one sample sequenced in a study of cytomegalovirus exposure and HLA in healthy donors. The PCR ran on 60 Vbeta and 13 Jbeta primers. Method: immunoSEQ multiplex PCR; TCRdb's copy keeps in-frame clones and lacks some. The sample includes under 170,000 clones, about three fifths of them seen just once. Sequencing was carried out using PBMCs. The receptor set was obtained from a woman in her sixties in good health and CMV-seropositive.

The chain couples TRBV10-3 to TRBJ2-7; 8 bases are a match to TRBD1. V lost 2 bases, J lost 5 bases, and 8 bases stayed unmatched. The V gene's germline CDR1 is ENHRY and CDR2 SYGVKD. This CDR3 is built from 15 residues. DNA for the CDR3: TGTGCCATCAGTGAGGCGGCAACAGGGGGACACGAGCAGTACTTC. This translates into CAISEAATGGHEQYF.

This clone was observed a few times. An end of the junction does not agree with germline; a read error may underlie this. The rearrangement links TRBV19 to TRBJ2-7; 12 bases match TRBD2. CDR1 is LNHDA, CDR2 SQIVND, per germline (reference sequence). The CDR3 is made up of 14 amino acids. This CDR3 reads CASSRTGTSGPWLF. The CDR3 nucleotides read TGTGCCAGTAGCAGAACCGGGACTAGCGGGCCCTGGTTATTC.

The V gene is TRBV7-3, the J gene TRBJ2-1, with TRBD2 identical over 10 bases. From germline, CDR1 is SGHTA and CDR2 FQGTGA. This CDR3 contains 16 residues. J was trimmed by 7 bases and V by 5 bases; bases with no gene match: 11. The CDR3 spells CASSDRAGGGGNEQFF. CDR3 DNA: TGTGCCAGCAGCGACCGAGCGGGAGGGGGGGGGAATGAGCAGTTCTTC.

This clone was picked up one time. The chain links TRBV5-1 to TRBJ2-5; 11 nucleotides match TRBD2. Germline CDR1 reads SGHRS; CDR2 reads YFSETQ. The CDR3 consists of 16 residues. The V and J ends lost 5 bases and 5 bases, in that order; junction bases with no gene match: 11. The CDR3 sequence is CASRKKIAGGPETQYF. The CDR3, as DNA: TGCGCCAGCAGAAAAAAAATAGCGGGAGGGCCTGAGACCCAGTACTTC.

This clone was observed a handful of times. This CDR3 is CASSLRGSYNEQFF. Written as DNA, the CDR3 is TGTGCCAGCAGTTTACGGGGAAGTTACAATGAGCAGTTCTTC. This sequence joins TRBV28 and TRBJ2-1; D may be TRBD2 (5 bases). Germline lookup yields CDR1 MDHEN and CDR2 SYDVKM. The CDR3 sequence is 14 residues long. Trimming took 2 bases from V and 4 from J, leaving 9 bases between them.

The chain recombines TRBV30 with TRBJ2-7; 9 nucleotides match TRBD2. V lost 7 bases to trimming and J lost 2 bases; unmatched junction nucleotides: 6. From germline, CDR1 is GTSNPN and CDR2 SVGIG (reference sequence). This CDR3 has 13 residues. The CDR3 bases are TGTGCCTCGATTAGCGGGAGCCCCTACGAGCAGTACTTC. It specifies CASISGSPYEQYF.

The J gene is TRBJ2-3, the V gene TRBV27; possibly TRBD1 for D (6 bases). Trimming left V 6 bases short and J 9 bases short, with 13 bases between. The CDR3 is 12 amino acids. CDR1 is MNHEY and CDR2 is SMNVEV in the germline V gene (reference sequence). The CDR3 bases are TGTGCCAGCAGGACGGGGACATTAACGCAGTATTTT. Amino acid sequence: CASRTGTLTQYF.

This sequence joins TRBV7-2 and TRBJ2-5; 10 bases map to TRBD1. Germline V CDR1 and CDR2: SGHTA, FQGNSA. The junction had 7 bases not matched to a gene; V was cut back by 5 bases and J by 4 bases. The CDR3 is 15 amino acids. CDR3 sequence: CASSRDRGRLETQYF. The CDR3 coding sequence is TGTGCCAGCAGCCGGGACAGGGGACGATTAGAGACCCAGTACTTC.

The chain links TRBV18 to TRBJ2-4, with 7 bases matching TRBD1. CDR1 KGHSH and CDR2 LQKENI come from the germline V gene. V gave up 6 bases and J gave up 2 bases; unmatched junction bases: 7. The CDR3 runs to 15 residues. Here the CDR3 reads CASSPTGSSKNIQYF. CDR3 coding DNA: TGTGCCAGCTCCCCGACAGGGAGTTCCAAAAACATTCAGTACTTC.

V is TRBV10-3 and J is TRBJ2-6, with TRBD2 as a possible D gene (7 bases). CDR3 length equals 23 residues. The V gene lost 4 bases and the J gene lost 0 bases, with 31 bases spanning the gap. Germline lookup yields CDR1 ENHRY and CDR2 SYGVKD. CDR3 protein: CAISVSVPGGGRRSSSGANVLTF. CDR3 nucleotides: TGTGCCATCAGTGTCTCAGTCCCGGGGGGCGGACGTCGGTCTAGCTCTGGGGCCAACGTCCTGACTTTC.

This clone appeared a single time. The chain has TRBV28 and TRBJ2-7, with 10 positions matching TRBD1. Germline loops: CDR1 MDHEN, CDR2 SYDVKM. The CDR3 extends over 16 amino acids. The trim removed 4 bases at V and 0 bases at J, leaving 6 bases unmatched. CDR3 sequence: CASSSSRTGGSYEQYF. CDR3 nucleotides: TGTGCCAGCAGTTCTTCCCGGACAGGGGGCTCCTACGAGCAGTACTTC.

The rearrangement links TRBV4-2 to TRBJ2-5; 9 bases fit TRBD1. V lost 4 bases and J lost 5; bases outside the gene matches: 8. The CDR3 extends over 15 amino acids. The germline gives CDR1 LGHNA, CDR2 YNFKEQ. CDR3 bases: TGTGCCAGCAGCCTAGAAACAGGGGGCGGTGAGACCCAGTACTTC. It translates to CASSLETGGGETQYF.

This chain uses TRBV19 with TRBJ2-1; 7 bases line up with TRBD2. Per germline, CDR1 LNHDA and CDR2 SQIVND (reference sequence). J gave up 3 bases and V 3 bases, and 8 bases lay outside the gene matches. The CDR3 runs to 16 residues. CDR3 residues: CASSIPSGGFYNEQFF. As DNA, the CDR3 is TGTGCCAGTAGTATCCCTAGCGGAGGATTCTACAATGAGCAGTTCTTC.

This rearrangement joins TRBV28 to TRBJ2-5; the match to TRBD1 covers 7 bases. The CDR3 loop spans 14 amino acids. In germline, CDR1 is MDHEN, CDR2 SYDVKM. V shed 1 base and J 5 bases; nucleotides not matched to a gene: 4. Written as DNA, the CDR3 is TGTGCCAGCAGTTTATCTCACAGGGGCGAGACCCAGTACTTC. This codes for CASSLSHRGETQYF.

This chain links TRBV7-2 with TRBJ2-7; 9 positions agree with TRBD2. This CDR3 comprises 16 residues. Germline V gene data show CDR1 as SGHTA and CDR2 as FQGNSA. V was clipped by 1 base and J by 7 bases; unmatched bases: 11. The CDR3, as DNA: TGTGCCAGCAGCTTAGGGCTAGCGGGAACCCGGGGGGAGCAGTACTTC. This codes for CASSLGLAGTRGEQYF.

This clone was seen more than once but under ten times. V gene TRBV7-9 combines with J gene TRBJ2-7; no clear D. The CDR3 is made up of 14 amino acids. The V and J ends lost 5 bases and 0 bases respectively, with 11 bases between them. In germline, CDR1 is SEHNR, CDR2 FQNEAQ (reference sequence). The CDR3 coding sequence is TGTGCCAGCAGCCAAATGACACGCTCCTACGAGCAGTACTTC. Protein sequence: CASSQMTRSYEQYF.

The V gene is TRBV5-1, the J gene TRBJ2-3; TRBD2 matches 7 bases. Looked up from germline, CDR1 is SGHRS and CDR2 is YFSETQ. Losses at the gene ends were 4 bases for V and 5 bases for J; bases not matched to a gene: 10. The CDR3 spans 15 residues. The CDR3 nucleotides are TGCGCCAGCAGCCTATTTGGGGTAGCGGGAGATACGCAGTATTTT. This translates into CASSLFGVAGDTQYF. Full variable domain (outside the CDR3, taken from reference TRBV5-1 and TRBJ2-3): KAGVTQTPRYLIKTRGQQVTLSCSPISGHRSVSWYQQTPGQGLQFLFEYFSETQRNKGNFPGRFSGRQFSNSRSEMNVSTLELGDSALYLCASSLFGVAGDTQYFGPGTRLTVL.

This clone has just a few counts. This specimen includes other DNA sequences encoding the same CDR3. This chain connects TRBV11-3 to TRBJ1-1, with 12 positions matching TRBD1. The CDR3 runs 15 residues. Germline V CDR1 and CDR2: SGHNT, YENEEA. V was pared by 6 bases and J by 4 bases, with 6 bases of the junction left unmatched. Here the CDR3 DNA reads TGTGCCAGCAGTCCGGGACAGGGGGCTAGCACTGAAGCTTTCTTT. Translating gives CASSPGQGASTEAFF.

This chain links TRBV19 with TRBJ2-4; D might be TRBD2 (7 bases). The CDR3 has 15 residues. Germline V gene sequence: CDR1 LNHDA, CDR2 SQIVND (reference sequence). V gave up 5 bases and J gave up 4 bases, with 15 bases separating them. CDR3 DNA: TGTGCCAGTAGTCAAAGGGGGGGAGGGAAAAACATTCAGTACTTC. It encodes CASSQRGGGKNIQYF.

The genes are TRBV28 and TRBJ1-3; D might be TRBD1 (5 bases). Germline-derived CDR1 and CDR2 are MDHEN and SYDVKM. Deletions cut 7 bases from V and 0 bases from J, with 16 bases between. This CDR3 has 16 amino acids. CDR3 coding DNA: TGTGCCAGCACCCCGGGAGGGGCGATCTCTGGAAACACCATATATTTT. This encodes CASTPGGAISGNTIYF.

The chain combines TRBV2 with TRBJ2-7, with D possibly TRBD2 on 5 matching bases. CDR1 and CDR2 (germline): SNHLY, FYNNEI. Trimming shortened V by 4 bases and J by 4 bases, and 14 bases separated the two germline ends. The CDR3 covers 14 residues. CDR3 bases: TGTGCCAGCAGTGTAGGAAGGGCGGGTTACGAGCAGTACTTC. This codes for CASSVGRAGYEQYF.

The genes are TRBV7-2 and TRBJ2-6; a weak D match, TRBD2 (5 bases). The germline V gene has CDR1 SGHTA and CDR2 FQGNSA. V was cut by 5 bases and J by 4 bases, with 15 bases left in between. The CDR3 sequence is 16 residues long. The CDR3 region has the DNA TGTGCCAGCAGCCTGACGGGGATGGGGGGGGCCAACGTCCTGACTTTC. Residues: CASSLTGMGGANVLTF. Supplemented by reference TRBV7-2 and TRBJ2-6, the full variable domain reads GAGVSQSPSNKVTEKGKDVELRCDPISGHTALYWYRQSLGQGLEFLIYFQGNSAPDKSGLPSDRFSAERTGGSVSTLTIQRTQQEDSAVYLCASSLTGMGGANVLTFGAGSRLTVL.

The chain couples TRBV2 to TRBJ1-3; no clear D gene. V was clipped by 2 bases and J by 2 bases, with 7 bases between them. The CDR3 has 14 residues. CDR1 SNHLY and CDR2 FYNNEI come from the germline V gene. The CDR3 spells CASSEFATGNTIYF. As DNA, the CDR3 is TGTGCCAGCAGTGAATTCGCTACTGGAAACACCATATATTTT.

The chain joins TRBV19 to TRBJ2-3; D is perhaps TRBD2 (5 bases). Germline-derived CDR1 and CDR2 are LNHDA and SQIVND (reference sequence). Deletions cut 4 bases from V and 0 bases from J, with 8 bases between. The CDR3 covers 14 residues. The CDR3 loop reads CASSTRGSTDTQYF. In DNA form, the CDR3 reads TGTGCCAGTAGTACTCGGGGTAGCACAGATACGCAGTATTTT.

The CDR3 nucleotides are TGTGCCAGCAGTCTAGCGACGGGGGTACGTGGAACTGGCTACACCTTC. As protein: CASSLATGVRGTGYTF. The chain joins TRBV28 to TRBJ1-2; TRBD1 might be the D (5 bases). Trimming shortened V by 5 bases and J by 7 bases, and 23 bases separated the two germline ends. The CDR3 has 16 amino acids. CDR1 and CDR2 (germline): MDHEN, SYDVKM.

The chain couples TRBV7-2 to TRBJ1-5, with 8 nucleotides matching TRBD1. The CDR3 runs to 17 residues. The germline gives CDR1 SGHTA, CDR2 FQGNSA. The J segment lost 1 base and the V segment lost 1 base, leaving 6 bases of the junction unmatched. Here the CDR3 DNA reads TGTGCCAGCAGCTTAGTAGGGACAGGCATGAGCAATCAGCCCCAGCATTTT. This codes for CASSLVGTGMSNQPQHF.

This clone was seen only a few times. This chain connects TRBV29-1 to TRBJ2-7, with D perhaps matching TRBD2 (7 bases). CDR3 length equals 16 residues. V was trimmed by 0 bases and J by 4 bases, leaving 19 bases between them. CDR1 and CDR2 from the germline V gene are SQVTM and ANQGSEA. CDR3 bases: TGCAGCGTTGAAGAGTTAGGAGGGGGGCGGGGGTACGAGCAGTACTTC. Its protein is CSVEELGGGRGYEQYF.

This sequence joins TRBV7-2 and TRBJ1-5; 10 bases align to TRBD1. V gave up 3 bases and J gave up 4 bases; unmatched junction bases: 3. CDR3 length: 15 amino acids. Per germline, CDR1 SGHTA and CDR2 FQGNSA. The CDR3 region has the DNA TGTGCCAGCAGCTTGACAGGGGGCCCGAATCAGCCCCAGCATTTT. Encoded protein: CASSLTGGPNQPQHF.

This chain joins TRBV7-2 and TRBJ2-7, with D possibly matching TRBD1 (5 bases). Trimming stripped 4 bases from V and 6 bases from J, with 16 bases between. The CDR3 consists of 14 residues. The germline gives CDR1 SGHTA, CDR2 FQGNSA. The DNA of the CDR3 is TGTGCCAGCAGCTCTGGCCTTCTTAGGGGCGAGCAGTACTTC. Its translation is CASSSGLLRGEQYF.

The chain has TRBV27 and TRBJ2-6, with TRBD2 identical over 13 bases. This CDR3 is 17 amino acids long. The J segment lost 1 base and the V segment lost 6 bases, leaving 3 bases of the junction unmatched. CDR1 and CDR2 (germline): MNHEY, SMNVEV (reference sequence). The CDR3: CASRMGLAGSGANVLTF. CDR3 in DNA: TGTGCCAGCAGGATGGGACTAGCGGGATCTGGGGCCAACGTCCTGACTTTC.

This clone was detected once. J is TRBJ2-3 and V is TRBV7-9, with 13 bases lining up with TRBD2. The trim removed 5 bases at V and 2 bases at J, leaving 10 bases unmatched. CDR1 and CDR2 from the germline V gene are SEHNR and FQNEAQ (reference sequence). The CDR3 runs 18 residues. In DNA, the CDR3 is TGTGCCAGCAGCGCCGACCCGGGACTAGCGGGATTCACAGATACGCAGTATTTT. Protein product: CASSADPGLAGFTDTQYF.

This chain joins TRBV7-2 and TRBJ2-7; 14 bases match TRBD2. V trimming: 3 bases; J trimming: 4 bases; junction bases outside the gene matches: 2. The germline V gene encodes CDR1 SGHTA and CDR2 FQGNSA. The length of the CDR3 is 15 residues. CDR3 in amino acids: CASSFGLAGGYEQYF. Written as DNA, the CDR3 is TGTGCCAGCAGCTTCGGACTAGCGGGAGGTTACGAGCAGTACTTC.